These T cell receptor beta chains were read from a single sample in a study of cytomegalovirus exposure and HLA in healthy donors. Method: immunoSEQ multiplex PCR; TCRdb's copy keeps in-frame clones and lacks some. Here the sample spans roughly 200,000 clones, approximately 80% being singletons. Sequencing was done on a sample of PBMCs. Receptors originate from a woman aged 18-29 years in good health and CMV-seronegative. The CDR3 runs from the conserved cysteine through the conserved F or W. The D gene is left open where the match is weak. Rows may omit the clone size; those that give it use once, few, many or a size class.

j_call d_call clone_size v_call cdr3_aa cdr3_nt
TRBJ1-4 TRBD1 - TRBV5-6 CASSFNQGVLNEKLFF TGTGCCAGCAGCTTTAACCAGGGGGTGCTTAACGAAAAACTGTTTTTT
TRBJ2-1 - - TRBV28 CASSDFRAVVNEQFF TGTGCCAGCAGTGACTTCAGGGCCGTTGTAAATGAGCAGTTCTTC
TRBJ2-7 - - TRBV9 CASSPTGGEQYF TGTGCCAGCAGCCCGACTGGGGGGGAGCAGTACTTC
TRBJ1-4 - - TRBV5-1 CASSLGGAGEKLFF TGCGCCAGCAGCTTGGGGGGCGCGGGAGAAAAACTGTTTTTT
TRBJ1-1 TRBD1 - TRBV4-3 CASSQTGGETEAFF TGCGCCAGCAGCCAGACAGGGGGCGAAACTGAAGCTTTCTTT
TRBJ2-7 TRBD2 - TRBV7-8 CASSLGVGGRAVSYEQYF TGTGCCAGCAGCTTAGGGGTCGGGGGGAGGGCCGTCAGTTACGAGCAGTACTTC
TRBJ2-7 - - TRBV4-2 CASSLVETEYEQYF TGTGCCAGCAGCCTCGTCGAGACAGAATACGAGCAGTACTTC
TRBJ2-1 TRBD1 - TRBV19 CASSLGQGEGEQFF TGTGCCAGTAGTCTGGGACAGGGGGAGGGCGAGCAGTTCTTC
TRBJ2-1 - - TRBV7-8 CASSLGRSEQFF TGTGCCAGCAGCTTAGGTCGCAGTGAGCAGTTCTTC
TRBJ2-6 TRBD1 - TRBV18 CASSPQGVTEANVLTF TGTGCCAGCTCACCTCAGGGGGTAACTGAGGCCAACGTCCTGACTTTC
TRBJ2-5 TRBD2 - TRBV4-2 CASSPGLAQETQYF TGTGCCAGCAGCCCCGGACTAGCGCAAGAGACCCAGTACTTC
TRBJ2-7 - - TRBV6-5 CASTSGDGSYEQYF TGTGCCAGCACCTCGGGGGACGGCTCCTACGAGCAGTACTTC
TRBJ1-2 - once TRBV6-1 CASKTDPRNYGYTF TGTGCCAGCAAAACAGACCCCCGGAACTATGGCTACACCTTC
TRBJ2-1 TRBD2 once TRBV7-9 CASLGGRVYNEQFF TGTGCCTCCCTTGGTGGGAGGGTCTACAATGAGCAGTTCTTC
TRBJ2-7 - - TRBV5-6 CASSFGTAPPYEQYF TGTGCCAGCAGCTTTGGAACAGCACCCCCCTACGAGCAGTACTTC
TRBJ2-7 - - TRBV2 CAESGGPSEGYEQYF TGTGCCGAATCGGGCGGACCCAGTGAGGGCTACGAGCAGTACTTC
TRBJ2-7 TRBD2 once TRBV27 CVSSLSILAGGPGDEQYF TGTGTCAGCAGTTTATCGATACTAGCGGGAGGGCCAGGCGACGAGCAGTACTTC
TRBJ1-1 TRBD1 - TRBV4-3 CASSQEDRAQGNTEAFF TGCGCCAGCAGCCAAGAAGACAGGGCTCAGGGGAACACTGAAGCTTTCTTT
TRBJ2-3 TRBD2 - TRBV7-6 CASSSTSVVRHF TGTGCCAGCAGCTCGACTAGCGTGGTTAGACATTTT
TRBJ2-5 TRBD2 - TRBV28 CASRGGPGLADLWGETQYF TGTGCCAGCAGAGGCGGACCCGGACTAGCAGACCTTTGGGGGGAGACCCAGTACTTC
TRBJ1-1 - few TRBV5-6 CASSLSSARTVNTEAFF TGTGCCAGCAGCTTGTCTTCGGCCCGCACAGTCAACACTGAAGCTTTCTTT
TRBJ1-5 TRBD1 - TRBV28 CASSRTGSNQPQHF TGTGCCAGCAGCCGGACAGGGAGCAATCAGCCCCAGCATTTT
TRBJ1-5 - - TRBV28 CASIDRKSYQPQHF TGTGCCAGCATTGACAGAAAGTCGTATCAGCCCCAGCATTTT
TRBJ2-7 - - TRBV28 CAGSSLPSYEQYF TGTGCCGGGTCTAGCTTACCCTCCTACGAGCAGTACTTC
TRBJ2-7 TRBD1 - TRBV28 CASSSTGTGSRLSYEQYF TGTGCCAGCAGCAGTACCGGGACAGGGTCCCGCCTCTCCTACGAGCAGTACTTC
TRBJ2-7 TRBD2 - TRBV30 CAWSVAGGREQYF TGTGCCTGGAGTGTAGCGGGAGGGCGCGAGCAGTACTTC
TRBJ1-3 - - TRBV18 CASSPSQAFSGNTIYF TGTGCCAGCTCACCATCACAGGCTTTCTCTGGAAACACCATATATTTT
TRBJ2-2 - - TRBV5-1 CASSVGATGELFF TGCGCCAGCAGCGTCGGAGCCACCGGGGAGCTGTTTTTT
TRBJ1-1 TRBD1 - TRBV4-3 CASSQDRQGNTEAFF TGCGCCAGCAGCCAAGATCGACAGGGGAACACTGAAGCTTTCTTT
TRBJ2-7 - - TRBV28 CASSITGRNEQYF TGTGCCAGCAGTATCACAGGGCGCAACGAGCAGTACTTC
TRBJ1-2 TRBD1 - TRBV27 CASSMTGSNYGYTF TGTGCCAGCAGTATGACAGGGTCGAACTATGGCTACACCTTC
TRBJ2-5 - - TRBV6-6 CASSHGNRETQYF TGTGCCAGCAGTCACGGGAATCGAGAGACCCAGTACTTC
TRBJ1-4 - - TRBV19 CASSETATNEKLFF TGTGCCAGTAGTGAGACAGCCACTAATGAAAAACTGTTTTTT
TRBJ1-1 - few TRBV30 CAWSVAENTEAFF TGTGCCTGGAGTGTGGCAGAGAACACTGAAGCTTTCTTT
TRBJ1-1 - few TRBV4-3 CASSQARSTTEAFF TGCGCCAGCAGCCAAGCTAGGTCCACAACTGAAGCTTTCTTT
TRBJ1-2 - - TRBV2 CASSLDRPHGYTF TGTGCCAGCAGTCTTGACAGACCTCATGGCTACACCTTC
TRBJ1-1 - - TRBV7-2 CASSLVPPPGMNTEAFF TGTGCCAGCAGCTTAGTACCCCCCCCAGGGATGAACACTGAAGCTTTCTTT
TRBJ1-1 TRBD1 - TRBV10-3 CAIREDRVKTEAFF TGTGCCATCAGGGAGGACAGGGTGAAGACTGAAGCTTTCTTT
TRBJ2-2 - - TRBV5-1 CASSLSRDTGELFF TGCGCCAGCAGCTTATCCCGGGACACCGGGGAGCTGTTTTTT
TRBJ2-1 TRBD1 - TRBV19 CASSIDWDSLTPGTYNEQFF TGTGCCAGTAGTATAGATTGGGACAGCCTGACTCCGGGGACCTACAATGAGCAGTTCTTC
TRBJ1-3 - once TRBV28 CASRTDFSGNTIYF TGTGCCAGCAGGACCGACTTCTCTGGAAACACCATATATTTT
TRBJ2-1 TRBD2 - TRBV28 CASSLLGLAGAGEQFF TGTGCCAGCAGTTTACTTGGATTAGCGGGAGCTGGTGAGCAGTTCTTC
TRBJ1-1 TRBD1 few TRBV4-1 CASSQYPGQGLNEAFF TGCGCCAGCAGCCAATATCCGGGACAGGGGTTGAATGAAGCTTTCTTT
TRBJ1-1 TRBD1 - TRBV30 CAWSRGEYRGINSEAFF TGTGCCTGGAGTCGAGGGGAATACAGGGGCATTAACTCTGAAGCTTTCTTT
TRBJ1-1 - once TRBV7-9 CASSLAVGGSTEAFF TGTGCCAGCAGCTTAGCCGTGGGTGGGAGCACTGAAGCTTTCTTT
TRBJ2-2 - few TRBV7-9 CASSFGDGELFF TGTGCCAGCAGCTTCGGGGACGGGGAGCTGTTTTTT
TRBJ2-2 TRBD2 - TRBV27 CASSLTSGRHTGELFF TGTGCCAGCAGTTTGACTAGCGGGAGGCACACCGGGGAGCTGTTTTTT
TRBJ2-1 TRBD2 - TRBV4-3 CASSLLAGGDEQFF TGCGCCAGCAGCCTACTAGCGGGAGGGGATGAGCAGTTCTTC
TRBJ1-1 - - TRBV6-1 CASSEGPGQANTEAFF TGTGCCAGCAGTGAGGGGCCCGGCCAGGCGAACACTGAAGCTTTCTTT
TRBJ2-5 TRBD2 - TRBV5-5 CASSQDLAGAETQYF TGTGCCAGCAGCCAGGACCTAGCGGGAGCAGAGACCCAGTACTTC